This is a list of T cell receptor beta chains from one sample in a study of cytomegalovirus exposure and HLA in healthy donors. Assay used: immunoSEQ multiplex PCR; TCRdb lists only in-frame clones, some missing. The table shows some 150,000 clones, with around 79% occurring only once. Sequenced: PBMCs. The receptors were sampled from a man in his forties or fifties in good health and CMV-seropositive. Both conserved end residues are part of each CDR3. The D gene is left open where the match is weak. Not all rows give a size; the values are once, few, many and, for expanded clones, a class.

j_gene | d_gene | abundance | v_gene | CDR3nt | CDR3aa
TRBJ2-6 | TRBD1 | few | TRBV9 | TGTGCCAGCAGCGCGCAGGGGGCTGGGGCCAACGTCCTGACTTTC | CASSAQGAGANVLTF
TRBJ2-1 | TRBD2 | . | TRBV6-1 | TGTGCCAGCAGTGAACTGGCGGGAGGGCCGTACAATGAGCAGTTCTTC | CASSELAGGPYNEQFF
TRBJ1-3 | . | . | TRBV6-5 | TGTGCCAGCAGTTCCAGGGTGGAGGGCTCTGGAAACACCATATATTTT | CASSSRVEGSGNTIYF
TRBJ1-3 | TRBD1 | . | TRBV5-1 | TGCGCCAGCAGCGCCGGACAGGGGTACACCATATATTTT | CASSAGQGYTIYF
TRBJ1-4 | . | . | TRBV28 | TGTGCGGGGGGGCGGGCAACTAATGAAAAACTGTTTTTT | CAGGRATNEKLFF
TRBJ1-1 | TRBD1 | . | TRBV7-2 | TGTGCCAGCAGGACGGGACAGGCGAACACTGAAGCTTTCTTT | CASRTGQANTEAFF
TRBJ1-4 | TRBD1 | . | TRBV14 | TGTGCCAGCAGCGACAGGGGGCTTGAGGAAAAACTGTTTTTT | CASSDRGLEEKLFF
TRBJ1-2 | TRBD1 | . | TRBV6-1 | TGTGCCAGCAGTGGAAGTTCAGGGGGCCATGGCTACACCTTC | CASSGSSGGHGYTF
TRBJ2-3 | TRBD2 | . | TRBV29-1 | TGCAGCGTTCGAGGCGGGAGGGCAGATACGCAGTATTTT | CSVRGGRADTQYF
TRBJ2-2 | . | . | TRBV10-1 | TGCGCCAGCAGTGAACAGAGATACACCGGGGAGCTGTTTTTT | CASSEQRYTGELFF
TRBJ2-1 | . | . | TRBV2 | TGTGCCAGCAGGAAAGACAGGGCGGCGGGAGGAGGGTACAATGAGCAGTTCTTC | CASRKDRAAGGGYNEQFF
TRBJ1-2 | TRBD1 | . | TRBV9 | TGTGCCAGCAGCGCACGACAGGGGGCGAACTATGGCTACACCTTC | CASSARQGANYGYTF
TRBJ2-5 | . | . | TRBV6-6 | TGTGCCAGCAGTAATCCGGGAACCCAAGAGACCCAGTACTTC | CASSNPGTQETQYF
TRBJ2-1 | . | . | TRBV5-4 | TGTGCCAGCAGCTCTATTCAGGGTTTGACCTACAATGAGCAGTTCTTC | CASSSIQGLTYNEQFF
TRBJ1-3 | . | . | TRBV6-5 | TGTGCCAGCAGTCGAGCAACAGGCTCTGGAAACACCATATATTTT | CASSRATGSGNTIYF
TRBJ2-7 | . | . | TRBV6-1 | TGTGCCAGCAGTATCATGAGGAGCTACGAGCAGTACTTC | CASSIMRSYEQYF
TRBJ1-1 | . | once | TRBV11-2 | TGTGCCAGCAGCCAGGACAGGAACACTGAAGCTTTCTTT | CASSQDRNTEAFF
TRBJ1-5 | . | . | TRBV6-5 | TGTGCCAGCAGCAGGGCGGTTCAGCCCCAGCATTTT | CASSRAVQPQHF
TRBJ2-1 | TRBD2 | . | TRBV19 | TGTGCCAGTAGTATAGGGCTAGCGGGTGGCGGCTACAATGAGCAGTTCTTC | CASSIGLAGGGYNEQFF
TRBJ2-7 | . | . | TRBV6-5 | TGTGCCAGCAGTCCAAGGGGGAGGGGCGAGCAGTACTTC | CASSPRGRGEQYF
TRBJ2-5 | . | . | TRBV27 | TGTGCCAGCAGTTTTTTCGGAGGGCAAGAGACCCAGTACTTC | CASSFFGGQETQYF
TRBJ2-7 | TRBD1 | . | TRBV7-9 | TGTGCCAGCAGAGGGACAGGGAAATACGAGCAGTACTTC | CASRGTGKYEQYF
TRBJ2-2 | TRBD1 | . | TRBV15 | TGTGCCACTAGAAGACAGGGCGACACCGGGGAGCTGTTTTTT | CATRRQGDTGELFF
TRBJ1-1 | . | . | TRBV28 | TGTGCCAGCAGTCCCGTCCCGGGTCAGATGACTGAAGCTTTCTTT | CASSPVPGQMTEAFF
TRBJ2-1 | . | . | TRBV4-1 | TGCGCCAGCAGCCAAGGGGAGCGGTTTCCGGGTGAGCAGTTCTTC | CASSQGERFPGEQFF
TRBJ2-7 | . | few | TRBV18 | TGTGCCAGCTCACCAGGGCCGCAGACCTACGAGCAGTACTTC | CASSPGPQTYEQYF
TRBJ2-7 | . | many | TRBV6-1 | TGTGCCAGCACAAACTCCGGGGTCACGGGCGAGCAGTACTTC | CASTNSGVTGEQYF
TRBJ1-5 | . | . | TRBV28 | TGTGCCACCATCTCCAGAAAACTACGCAATCAGCCCCAGCATTTT | CATISRKLRNQPQHF
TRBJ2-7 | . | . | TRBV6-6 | TGTGCCAGCAGTACCGGGACTGGGTCCTACGAGCAGTACTTC | CASSTGTGSYEQYF
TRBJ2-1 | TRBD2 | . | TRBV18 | TGTGCCAGCTCACCGAGGACTAGCGGATACAATGAGCAGTTCTTC | CASSPRTSGYNEQFF
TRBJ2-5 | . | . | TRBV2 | TGTGCCAGCGGGACATCCCTGGGGGAGACCCAGTACTTC | CASGTSLGETQYF
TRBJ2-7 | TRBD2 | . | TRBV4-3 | TGCGCCAGCAGCCCAGAGCGGGGACCCCCCTACGAGCAGTACTTC | CASSPERGPPYEQYF
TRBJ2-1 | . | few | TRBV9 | TGTGCCAGCAGCGTAGCTAGCGACTCCTACAATGAGCAGTTCTTC | CASSVASDSYNEQFF
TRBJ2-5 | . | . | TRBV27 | TGTGCCAGCAGGGGCAGGCCCCAAGTGGAGACCCAGTACTTC | CASRGRPQVETQYF
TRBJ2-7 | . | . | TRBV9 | TGTGCCAGCAGCGTAGGTCACGGAGCCTACGAGCAGTACTTC | CASSVGHGAYEQYF
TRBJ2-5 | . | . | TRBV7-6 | TGCGCCAGCAGCATCGGGAACCAAGAGACCCAGTACTTC | CASSIGNQETQYF
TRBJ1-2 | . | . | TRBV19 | TGTGCCAGTAGTATGTCTACTAACTATGGCTACACCTTC | CASSMSTNYGYTF
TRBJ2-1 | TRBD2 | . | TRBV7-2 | TGTGCCAGCAGCTTTGCTAGCGGGAGCTACAATGAGCAGTTCTTC | CASSFASGSYNEQFF
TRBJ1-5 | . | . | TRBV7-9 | TGTTCCAGCAGCTTTTCGGGGGACCAGCCCCAGCATTTT | CSSSFSGDQPQHF
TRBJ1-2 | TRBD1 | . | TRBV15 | TGTGCCACCAGCAGCAGTACAGGGGGCTACTATGGCTACACCTTC | CATSSSTGGYYGYTF
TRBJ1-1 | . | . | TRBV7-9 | TGTTCCAGCAGCGCACCTCCCCGGGACACTTTTGAAGCTTTCTTT | CSSSAPPRDTFEAFF
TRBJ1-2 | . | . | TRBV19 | TGTGCCAGTAGTATCCCCTCAGGGTTTTCCGGCTACACCTTC | CASSIPSGFSGYTF
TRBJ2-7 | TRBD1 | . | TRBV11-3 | TGTGCCAGCAGCGCCAGACAGGGATCCTACGAGCAGTACTTC | CASSARQGSYEQYF
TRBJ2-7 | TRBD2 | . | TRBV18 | TGTGCCAGCTCACCATCCGGACTAGCGGCTTACGAGCAGTACTTC | CASSPSGLAAYEQYF
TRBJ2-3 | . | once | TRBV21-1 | TGTGCCAGCAGCAAAGCGCTTTATCCCCCCGTTGTGGTCAGGAACACAGATACGCAGTATTTT | CASSKALYPPVVVRNTDTQYF
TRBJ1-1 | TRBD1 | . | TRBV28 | TGTGCCAGCAGTTTATCGGACAGGCGGAACACTGAAGCTTTCTTT | CASSLSDRRNTEAFF
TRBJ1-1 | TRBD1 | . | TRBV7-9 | TGTTCCAGCAGCCCGGGACAGGGAAACACTGAAGCTTTCTTT | CSSSPGQGNTEAFF
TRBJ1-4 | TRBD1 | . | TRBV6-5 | TGTGCCAGCAAGCAGGGGGCCTCTAATGAAAAACTGTTTTTT | CASKQGASNEKLFF
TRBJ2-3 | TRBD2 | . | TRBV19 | TGTGCCAGTAGTAAGGGGGCTAGCGGGAGACCAGATACGCAGTATTTT | CASSKGASGRPDTQYF
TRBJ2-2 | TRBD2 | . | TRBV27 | TGTGCCAGCAGTTCCTCCCCTCTAGCGGGAGGTCCCACCGGGGAGCTGTTTTTT | CASSSSPLAGGPTGELFF
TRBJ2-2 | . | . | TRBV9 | TGTGCCAGCAGCGTCACCTCAAACGGGGGGGAGCTGTTTTTT | CASSVTSNGGELFF
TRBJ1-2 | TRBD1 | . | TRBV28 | TGTGCCAGCACTAAACCGGGACAGGGGTTGGGCTACACCTTC | CASTKPGQGLGYTF